The rows below give T cell receptor beta chains drawn from one sample of a study of cytomegalovirus exposure and HLA in healthy donors. Clones were read by immunoSEQ multiplex PCR, and TCRdb kept only the in-frame ones, dropping some. The sample includes about 98,000 clones, roughly 90% of them seen just once. The sample taken for sequencing was PBMCs. The receptors here all came from a man younger than 35 in good health and CMV-seropositive. Each CDR3 is given without its conserved first and last residue. A D gene is named only where the DNA matches it firmly.

J gene: TRBJ2-1; D gene: TRBD1; V gene: TRBV5-6; CDR3 protein: ASSLDRGLNNEQF
J gene: TRBJ1-1; D gene: NA; V gene: TRBV7-2; CDR3 protein: ASSLFPGEAF
J gene: TRBJ2-7; D gene: TRBD2; V gene: TRBV9; CDR3 protein: ASSDGGAGLGEQY
J gene: TRBJ1-4; D gene: NA; V gene: TRBV15; CDR3 protein: ATSRGTGSFNEKLF
J gene: TRBJ1-2; D gene: NA; V gene: TRBV5-1; CDR3 protein: ASSQIYREGYT
J gene: TRBJ2-7; D gene: TRBD2; V gene: TRBV28; CDR3 protein: ASSFSLAGTTYEQY
J gene: TRBJ2-5; D gene: TRBD2; V gene: TRBV27; CDR3 protein: ASSLGGGARETQY
J gene: TRBJ2-3; D gene: NA; V gene: TRBV11-2; CDR3 protein: ASSFYGGQRTDTQY
J gene: TRBJ2-7; D gene: TRBD1; V gene: TRBV5-1; CDR3 protein: ASSLAPGQNYEQY
J gene: TRBJ2-2; D gene: TRBD2; V gene: TRBV5-1; CDR3 protein: ASSRGTSVDYTGELF
J gene: TRBJ2-5; D gene: TRBD1; V gene: TRBV18; CDR3 protein: ASSWDRGRTQTQY
J gene: TRBJ2-2; D gene: NA; V gene: TRBV7-7; CDR3 protein: ASREQDTGELF
J gene: TRBJ2-1; D gene: NA; V gene: TRBV2; CDR3 protein: ASSDVESFYNEQF
J gene: TRBJ2-7; D gene: TRBD2; V gene: TRBV4-3; CDR3 protein: ASSPGLAGGYEQY
J gene: TRBJ2-2; D gene: TRBD2; V gene: TRBV5-1; CDR3 protein: ASSREAGGPGELF